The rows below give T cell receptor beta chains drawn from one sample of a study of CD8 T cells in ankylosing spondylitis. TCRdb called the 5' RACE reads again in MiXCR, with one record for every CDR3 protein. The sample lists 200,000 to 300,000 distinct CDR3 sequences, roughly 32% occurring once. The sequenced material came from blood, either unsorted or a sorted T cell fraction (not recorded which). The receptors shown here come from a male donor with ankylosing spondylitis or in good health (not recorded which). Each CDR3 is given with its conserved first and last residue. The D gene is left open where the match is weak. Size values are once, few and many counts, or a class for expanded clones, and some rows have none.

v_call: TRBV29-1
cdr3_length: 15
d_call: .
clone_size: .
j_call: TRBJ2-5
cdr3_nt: TGCAGCGTTGAATTGGGACTGATGTACCAAGAGACCCAGTACTTC
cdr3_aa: CSVELGLMYQETQYF

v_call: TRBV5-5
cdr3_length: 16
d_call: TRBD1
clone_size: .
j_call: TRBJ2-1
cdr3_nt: TGTGCCAGCAGCCCGAGACAGGGGAGGTTAAAAAATGAGCAGTTCTTC
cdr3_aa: CASSPRQGRLKNEQFF

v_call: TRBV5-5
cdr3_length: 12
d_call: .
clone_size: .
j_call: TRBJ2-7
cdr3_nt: TGTGCCAGCAGCTTTGGTACAGGCGAGCAGTACTTC
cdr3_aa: CASSFGTGEQYF

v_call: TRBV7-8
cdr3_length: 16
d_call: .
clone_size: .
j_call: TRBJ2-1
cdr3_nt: TGTGCCAGCAGCTTAAGACTCGGGGGGCGGAACAATGAGCAGTTCTTC
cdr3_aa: CASSLRLGGRNNEQFF

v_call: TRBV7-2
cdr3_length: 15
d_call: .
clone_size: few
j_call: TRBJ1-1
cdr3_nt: TGTGCCAGCAGCTTAGAGGCAGGGTGGGACACTGAAGCTTTCTTT
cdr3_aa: CASSLEAGWDTEAFF

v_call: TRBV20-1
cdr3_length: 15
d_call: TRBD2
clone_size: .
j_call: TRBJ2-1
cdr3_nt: TGCAGTGCGGAACTAGCGGGGGGGGCATACAATGAGCAGTTCTTC
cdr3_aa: CSAELAGGAYNEQFF

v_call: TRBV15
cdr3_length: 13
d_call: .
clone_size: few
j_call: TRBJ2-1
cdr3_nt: TGTGCCACCAGCAGACCAACAGGGTACGAGCAGTTCTTC
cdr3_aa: CATSRPTGYEQFF

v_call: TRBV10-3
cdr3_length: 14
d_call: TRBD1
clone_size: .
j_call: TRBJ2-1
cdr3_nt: TGTGCCGCGGGACAGGGGGGGTCCTACAATGAGCAGTTCTTC
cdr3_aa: CAAGQGGSYNEQFF

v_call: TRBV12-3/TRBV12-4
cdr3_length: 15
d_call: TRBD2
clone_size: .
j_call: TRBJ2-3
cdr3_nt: TGTGCCAGCAGTCTCCGTAGCGGGGCCACAGATACGCAGTATTTT
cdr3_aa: CASSLRSGATDTQYF

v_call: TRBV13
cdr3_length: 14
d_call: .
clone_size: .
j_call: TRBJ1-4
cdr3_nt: TGTGCCAGCAGCCAAAGGGGCCTTAACGAACAACTGTTTTTT
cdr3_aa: CASSQRGLNEQLFF

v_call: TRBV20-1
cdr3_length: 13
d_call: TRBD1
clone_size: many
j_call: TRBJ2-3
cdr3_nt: TGCAGTGCAACCTCGGACAGGGCGGATACGCAGTATTTT
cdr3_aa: CSATSDRADTQYF

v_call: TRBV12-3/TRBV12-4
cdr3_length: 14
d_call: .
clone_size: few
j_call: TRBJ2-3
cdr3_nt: TGTGCCAGCACCCCCACCCGGAGTACAGATACGCAGTATTTT
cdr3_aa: CASTPTRSTDTQYF

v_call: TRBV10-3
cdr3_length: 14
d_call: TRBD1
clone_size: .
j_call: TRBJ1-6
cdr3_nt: TGTGCCATCAGTACAGGGGCCAATAATTCACCCCTCCACTTT
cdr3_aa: CAISTGANNSPLHF

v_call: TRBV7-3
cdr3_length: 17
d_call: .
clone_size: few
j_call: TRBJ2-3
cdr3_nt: TGTGCCAGCAGCTTAACTTCCGGGGGACCCCACACAGATACGCAGTATTTT
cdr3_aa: CASSLTSGGPHTDTQYF

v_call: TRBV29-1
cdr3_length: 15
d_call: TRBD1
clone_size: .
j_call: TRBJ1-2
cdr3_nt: TGCAGCGTGACCGGGACAGGGGGCGAGGACTATGGCTACACCTTC
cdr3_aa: CSVTGTGGEDYGYTF

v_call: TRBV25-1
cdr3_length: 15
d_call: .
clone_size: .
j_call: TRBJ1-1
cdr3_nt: TGTGCCAGCAGTGACCTTACAGGGTCGAACACTGAAGCTTTCTTT
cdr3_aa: CASSDLTGSNTEAFF